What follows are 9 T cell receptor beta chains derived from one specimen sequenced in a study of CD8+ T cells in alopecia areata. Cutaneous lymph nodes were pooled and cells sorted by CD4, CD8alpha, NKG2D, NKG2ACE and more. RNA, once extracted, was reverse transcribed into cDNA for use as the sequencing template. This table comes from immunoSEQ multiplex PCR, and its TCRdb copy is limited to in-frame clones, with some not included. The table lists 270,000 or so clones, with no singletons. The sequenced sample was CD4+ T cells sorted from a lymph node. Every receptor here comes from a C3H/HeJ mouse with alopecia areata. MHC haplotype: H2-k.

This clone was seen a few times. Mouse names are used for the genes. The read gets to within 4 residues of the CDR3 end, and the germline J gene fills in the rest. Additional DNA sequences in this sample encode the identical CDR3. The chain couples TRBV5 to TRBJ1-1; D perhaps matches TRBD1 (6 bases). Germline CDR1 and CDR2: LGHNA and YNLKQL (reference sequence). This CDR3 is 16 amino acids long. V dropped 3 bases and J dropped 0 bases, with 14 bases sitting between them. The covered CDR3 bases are TGTGCCAGCAGCCACCCCCCCGGGACAACAAACACA. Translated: CASSHPPGTTNT. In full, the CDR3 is CASSHPPGTTNTEVFF.

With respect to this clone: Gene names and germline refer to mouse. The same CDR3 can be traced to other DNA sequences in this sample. The CDR3 DNA, read in part, is TGTGCCAGCGGTGATGCTGGGGGGTCTAGTGCAGAA. As protein: CASGDAGGSSAE. The whole CDR3 protein reads CASGDAGGSSAETLYF. The chain recombines TRBV13-2 with TRBJ2-3, with TRBD2 identical over 8 bases. Read coverage stops 4 residues before the CDR3 terminus; the germline J gene supplies the remainder. V gave up 0 bases and J gave up 0 bases; unmatched junction bases: 3. This CDR3 is built from 16 residues. The V gene's germline CDR1 is NNHNN and CDR2 SYGAGS (reference sequence).

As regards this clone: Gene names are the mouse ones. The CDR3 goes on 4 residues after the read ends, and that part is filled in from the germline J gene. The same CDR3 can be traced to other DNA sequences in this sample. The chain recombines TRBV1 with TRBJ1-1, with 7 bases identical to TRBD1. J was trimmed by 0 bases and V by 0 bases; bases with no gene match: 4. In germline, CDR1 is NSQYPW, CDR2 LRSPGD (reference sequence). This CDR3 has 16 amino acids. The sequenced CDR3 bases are TGCACCTGCAGTGCAGATCGGCAGGGGGCAAACACA. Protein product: CTCSADRQGANT. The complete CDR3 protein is CTCSADRQGANTEVFF.

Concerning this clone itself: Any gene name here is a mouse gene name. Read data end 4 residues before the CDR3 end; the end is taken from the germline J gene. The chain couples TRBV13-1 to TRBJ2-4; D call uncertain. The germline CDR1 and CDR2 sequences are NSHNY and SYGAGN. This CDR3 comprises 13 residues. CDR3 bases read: TGTGCCAGCAGTGATGAAGCAGAAAAC. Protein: CASSDEAEN. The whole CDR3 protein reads CASSDEAENTLYF.

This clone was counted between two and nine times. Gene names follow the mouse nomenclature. The CDR3 here is CAWTWGSYEQYF. CDR3 bases read: TGTGCCTGGACCTGGGGGTCCTAT. The chain combines TRBV31 with TRBJ2-7; TRBD2 aligns across 7 bases. The DNA ends 4 residues before the CDR3 does, and the rest of the CDR3 is filled in from the germline J gene. Trimming removed 4 bases from V and 1 base from J; junction bases left unmatched: 1. CDR3 length: 12 residues. In germline, CDR1 is GKSSPN, CDR2 SITVG.

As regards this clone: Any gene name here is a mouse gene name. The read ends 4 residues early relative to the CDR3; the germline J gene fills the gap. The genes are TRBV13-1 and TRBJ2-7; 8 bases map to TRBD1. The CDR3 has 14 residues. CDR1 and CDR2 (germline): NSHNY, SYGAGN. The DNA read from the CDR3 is TGTGCCAGCAGTGAAAGGAACAGGGGGTAT. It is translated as CASSERNRGY. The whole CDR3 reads CASSERNRGYEQYF.

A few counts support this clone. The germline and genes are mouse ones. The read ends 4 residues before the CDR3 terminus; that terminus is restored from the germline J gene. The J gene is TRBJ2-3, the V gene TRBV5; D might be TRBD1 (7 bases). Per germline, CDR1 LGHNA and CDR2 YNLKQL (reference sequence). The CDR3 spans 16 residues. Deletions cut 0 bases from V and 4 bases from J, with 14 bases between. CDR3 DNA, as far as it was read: TGTGCCAGCAGCCAAGATAGGAGGGGGCGCACAGAA. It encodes CASSQDRRGRTE. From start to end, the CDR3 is CASSQDRRGRTETLYF.

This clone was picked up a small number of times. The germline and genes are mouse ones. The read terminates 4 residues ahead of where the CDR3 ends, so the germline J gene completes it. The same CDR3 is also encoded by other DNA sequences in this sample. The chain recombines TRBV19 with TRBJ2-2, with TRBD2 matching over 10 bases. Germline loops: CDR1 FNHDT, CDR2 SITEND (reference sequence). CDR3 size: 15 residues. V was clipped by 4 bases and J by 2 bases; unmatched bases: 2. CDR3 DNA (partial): TGTGCCAGCAGTTCGGGACTGGGGAACACCGGG. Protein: CASSSGLGNTG. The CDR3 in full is CASSSGLGNTGQLYF.

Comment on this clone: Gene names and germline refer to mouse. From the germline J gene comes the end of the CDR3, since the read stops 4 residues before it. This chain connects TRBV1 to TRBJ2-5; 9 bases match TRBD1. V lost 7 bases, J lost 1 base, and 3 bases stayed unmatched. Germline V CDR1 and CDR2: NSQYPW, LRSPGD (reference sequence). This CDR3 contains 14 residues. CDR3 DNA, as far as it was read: TGCACCTGCATCCGGGACAGGGACCAAGAC. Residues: CTCIRDRDQD. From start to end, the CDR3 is CTCIRDRDQDTQYF. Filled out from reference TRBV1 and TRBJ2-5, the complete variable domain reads VTLLEQNPRWRLVPRGQAVNLRCILKNSQYPWMSWYQQDLQKQLQWLFTLRSPGDKEVKSLPGADYLATRVTDTELRLQVANMSQGRTLYCTCIRDRDQDTQYFGPGTRLLVL.